This T cell receptor (beta chain) came from a study of blood T cells in healthy people across ages. Combining a sample-barcoded 5' primer with a J-beta primer mix, a second PCR ran for about 6 to 11 cycles. The study obtained at least 3 million CDR3-containing paired-end reads from every sample. TCRdb used MiXCR to reprocess the 5' RACE reads, holding one entry per CDR3 protein. The data show about 1.7 million distinct CDR3 sequences, 28% seen once. The trim removed 1 base at V and 7 bases at J, leaving 5 bases unmatched. Germline CDR1 and CDR2: SGHVS and FNYEAQ. This CDR3 region has 15 residues. The specimen was blood. The chain couples TRBV7-6 to TRBJ2-1, with 9 bases lining up with TRBD2. This TCR derives from a woman between 25 and 40 years old in good health. The DNA for the CDR3 is TGTGCCAGCAGCTTAGGTAGCGGGAGTCTAAATGAGCAGTTCTTC. Translating it yields CASSLGSGSLNEQFF.